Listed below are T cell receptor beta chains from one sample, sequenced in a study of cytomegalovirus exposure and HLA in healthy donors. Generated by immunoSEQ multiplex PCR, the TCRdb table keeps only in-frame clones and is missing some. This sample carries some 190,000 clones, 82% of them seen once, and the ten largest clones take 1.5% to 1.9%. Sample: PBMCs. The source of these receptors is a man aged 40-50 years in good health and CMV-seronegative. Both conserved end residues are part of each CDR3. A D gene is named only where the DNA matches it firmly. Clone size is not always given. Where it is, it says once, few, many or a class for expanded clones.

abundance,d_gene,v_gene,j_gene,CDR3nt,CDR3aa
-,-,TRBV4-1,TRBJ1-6,TGCGCCAGCAGCCAAGATTTCTCAGGGAATTCACCCCTCCACTTT,CASSQDFSGNSPLHF
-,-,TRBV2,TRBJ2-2,TGTGCCAGCAGTGACCCACCAGCGAACACCGGGGAGCTGTTTTTT,CASSDPPANTGELFF
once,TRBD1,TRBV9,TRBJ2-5,TGTGCCAGCAGCGCTGGACAGGGGCAAGAGACCCAGTACTTC,CASSAGQGQETQYF
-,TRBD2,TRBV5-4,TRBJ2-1,TGTGCCAGCAGCTTAGCGGGGGGGACCTACAATGAGCAGTTCTTC,CASSLAGGTYNEQFF
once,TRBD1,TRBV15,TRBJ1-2,TGTGCCACCAGCCACGACAGGGTCCGTGGCTACACCTTC,CATSHDRVRGYTF
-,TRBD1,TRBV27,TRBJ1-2,TGTGCCAGCAGTTTATCGGGACAGGGTAATGGCTACACCTTC,CASSLSGQGNGYTF
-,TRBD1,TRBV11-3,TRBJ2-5,TGTGCCAGCAGTGACAGGGGGCAAGAGACCCAGTACTTC,CASSDRGQETQYF
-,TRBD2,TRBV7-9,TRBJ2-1,TGTGCCAGCATCAAGGGGGCGGGGGGGCCAGAGGGAACCTACAATGAGCAGTTCTTC,CASIKGAGGPEGTYNEQFF
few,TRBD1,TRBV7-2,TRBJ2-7,TGTGCCAGCAGCCCCAGACAGGGGGCCTACGAGCAGTACTTC,CASSPRQGAYEQYF
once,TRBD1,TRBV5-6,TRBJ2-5,TGTGCCAGCAGCCCCGGACAGGGCGAGACCCAGTACTTC,CASSPGQGETQYF
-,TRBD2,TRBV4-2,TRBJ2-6,TGTGCCAGCAGCCCCCAGCGGGGGGGGTCCTCTGGGGCCAACGTCCTGACTTTC,CASSPQRGGSSGANVLTF
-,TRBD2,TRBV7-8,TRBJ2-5,TGTGCCAGCGGCTTGGGTCCACCGGGACTAGCGCAAGAGACCCAGTACTTC,CASGLGPPGLAQETQYF
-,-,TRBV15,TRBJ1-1,TGTGCCACCAGCAGAGGGAGGGAGGACACTGAAGCTTTCTTT,CATSRGREDTEAFF
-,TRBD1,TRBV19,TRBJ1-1,TGTGCCAGTAGCCGTGACAGGGTTTCCACTGAAGCTTTCTTT,CASSRDRVSTEAFF
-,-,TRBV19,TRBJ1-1,TGTGCCAGTAGTAGCCCAGGGGTCTCGAACACTGAAGCTTTCTTT,CASSSPGVSNTEAFF
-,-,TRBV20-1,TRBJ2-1,TGCAGTGCCCCTAGGGAGACTGAGCAGTTCTTC,CSAPRETEQFF
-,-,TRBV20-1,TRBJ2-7,TGCAGTGCGAGGGACTTCTACGAGCAGTACTTC,CSARDFYEQYF
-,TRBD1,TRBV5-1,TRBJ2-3,TGCGCCAGCAGCCTGGCGGACAGGGAAAGCACAGATACGCAGTATTTT,CASSLADRESTDTQYF
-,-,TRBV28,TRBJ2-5,TGTGCCAGCAGTCCCCGCGTGACCCAGTACTTC,CASSPRVTQYF
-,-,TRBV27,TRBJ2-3,TGTGCCAGCAGTTTTACCCCCACGGGCACAGATACGCAGTATTTT,CASSFTPTGTDTQYF
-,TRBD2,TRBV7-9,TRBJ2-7,TGTGCCAGCAGCTCAGACTTCCAGACTAGCCGATACGAGCAGTACTTC,CASSSDFQTSRYEQYF
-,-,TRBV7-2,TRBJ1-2,TGTGCCAGCAGCCTGGGGGCGGGGGGGTCTAACTATGGCTACACCTTC,CASSLGAGGSNYGYTF
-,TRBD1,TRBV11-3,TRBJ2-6,TGTGCCAGCAGTTCCGGACAGGGATCTGGGGCCAACGTCCTGACTTTC,CASSSGQGSGANVLTF
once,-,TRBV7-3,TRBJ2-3,TGTGCCAGCAGCCCGGGACTCCGCACAGATACGCAGTATTTT,CASSPGLRTDTQYF
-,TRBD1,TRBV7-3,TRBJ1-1,TGTGCCAGCAGTACAGGGGGCGGGACTGAAGCTTTCTTT,CASSTGGGTEAFF
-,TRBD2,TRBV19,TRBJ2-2,TGTGCCAGTAGTACGCCCCCTAGCGGGGGGTATACCGGGGAGCTGTTTTTT,CASSTPPSGGYTGELFF
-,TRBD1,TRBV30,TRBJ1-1,TGTGCTTTGGACAGGGACGCTGAAGCTTTCTTT,CALDRDAEAFF
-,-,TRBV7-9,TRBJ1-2,TGTGCCAGCAGCTTACAACGCCCAACAAGCTATGGCTACACCTTC,CASSLQRPTSYGYTF
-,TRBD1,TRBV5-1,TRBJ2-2,TGCGCCAGCAGCTTGAACACCAGGGGGCAAGACGCCGGGGAGCTGTTTTTT,CASSLNTRGQDAGELFF
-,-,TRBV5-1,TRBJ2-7,TGCGCCAGCAGCCCGGTGGACAGCTCCTACGAGCAGTACTTC,CASSPVDSSYEQYF
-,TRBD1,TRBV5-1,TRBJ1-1,TGCGCCAGCAGAAGCGGTGACAGGGGGAACACTGAAGCTTTCTTT,CASRSGDRGNTEAFF
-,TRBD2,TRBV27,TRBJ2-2,TGTGCCAGCAGTTTTATTAGGGCTAGCGGAACCGGGGAGCTGTTTTTT,CASSFIRASGTGELFF
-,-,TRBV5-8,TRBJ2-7,TGTGCCAGCAGCTTTAATTACGAGCAGTACTTC,CASSFNYEQYF
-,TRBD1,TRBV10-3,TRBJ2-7,TGTGCCATCAGTAGAGACACAGGGGGCGAGCAGTACTTC,CAISRDTGGEQYF
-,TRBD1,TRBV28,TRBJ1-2,TGTGCCAGCAGTTCGACCGGGACAGGGGAGTATGGCTACACCTTC,CASSSTGTGEYGYTF
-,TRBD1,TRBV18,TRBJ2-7,TGTGCCAGCTCAGACCGGGACAGAGCCTACGAGCAGTACTTC,CASSDRDRAYEQYF
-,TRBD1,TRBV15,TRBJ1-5,TGTGCCACCAGCAGAGCCGGCTACCGGGACAGGGATAGTTTAGGTCAGCCCCAGCATTTT,CATSRAGYRDRDSLGQPQHF